The 14 T cell receptor beta chains below come from one sample, sequenced in a study of T cells in Graves' hyperthyroidism and ophthalmopathy. TCR beta CDR3 regions were amplified from RNA transcripts. A first-round RT-PCR of the TCR CDR3 used the HTBI primer set. MiXCR, run by TCRdb on the multiplex PCR reads, gives a single entry per CDR3 protein. The sample has a few hundred thousand distinct CDR3 sequences; roughly 14% are singletons. The sample was blood. The receptor set was obtained from a woman aged 30 to 39 with Graves' ophthalmopathy.

The sample holds many counts of this clonotype. This chain connects TRBV6-1 to TRBJ2-7; D uncertain. CDR1 and CDR2 (germline): MNHNS, SASEGT. Trimming left V 6 bases short and J 2 bases short, with 14 bases between. This CDR3 is built from 14 residues. CDR3 sequence: CASSSAGLPYEQYF. DNA for the CDR3: TGTGCCAGCAGCTCCGCCGGGCTACCCTACGAGCAGTACTTC.

A note on this clonotype: This may be a read error, as it is one base from a much larger clone. The rearrangement uses TRBV13 and TRBJ1-2; 9 bases line up with TRBD1. The V gene's germline CDR1 is PRHDT and CDR2 FYEKMQ (reference sequence). CDR3 length equals 14 residues. This CDR3 reads CASSRDRAIYGYAF. The CDR3 DNA follows: TGTGCCAGCAGCCGGGACAGGGCCATCTATGGCTACGCCTTC. The full variable domain, completed using reference TRBV13 and TRBJ1-2, is AAGVIQSPRHLIKEKRETATLKCYPIPRHDTVYWYQQGPGQDPQFLISFYEKMQSDKGSIPDRFSAQQFSDYHSELNMSSLELGDSALYFCASSRDRAIYGYAFGSGTRLTVV.

This clonotype has ten or more counts. This chain links TRBV7-6 with TRBJ2-3; no clear D. Germline loops: CDR1 SGHVS, CDR2 FNYEAQ. The V gene lost 5 bases and the J gene lost 1 base, with 13 bases spanning the gap. This CDR3 spans 15 amino acids. CDR3: CASSHKGYRTDTQYF. CDR3 coding DNA: TGTGCCAGCAGCCATAAGGGATACCGCACAGATACGCAGTATTTT.

A few counts support this clonotype. The chain has TRBV12-3 or TRBV12-4 and TRBJ2-3; D is unresolved. Trimming took 11 bases from V and 5 from J, leaving 20 bases between them. The CDR3 spans 14 residues. CDR3 sequence (DNA): TGTGCCTCATCTCATTTCCGGTCGGGAGATACGCAGTATTTT. This gives the protein CASSHFRSGDTQYF.

This clonotype turned up a few times. The chain has TRBV9 and TRBJ2-7; possible D gene TRBD2, 6 bases. CDR1 SGDLS and CDR2 YYNGEE come from the germline V gene. V lost 4 bases and J lost 3, with 11 bases in between. This CDR3 comprises 13 residues. CDR3 region: CASSSLGGYEQYF. The CDR3 DNA is TGTGCCAGCAGCTCCCTGGGGGGCTACGAGCAGTACTTC.

This clonotype was detected many times. The rearrangement joins TRBV5-4 to TRBJ2-1; D may be TRBD2 (7 bases). Trimming cost V 6 bases and J 7 bases, with 29 bases left between them. CDR1 is SGHNT, CDR2 YYREEE, per germline (reference sequence). This CDR3 comprises 18 residues. The CDR3 is CASTRDSGGRLWGNEQFF. The DNA of the CDR3 is TGTGCCAGCACTCGAGATTCGGGGGGCCGATTGTGGGGGAATGAGCAGTTCTTC.

Only a few counts were recorded for this clonotype. This chain links TRBV7-6 with TRBJ2-7, with D possibly called TRBD1 or TRBD2 (5 bases each). Germline loops: CDR1 SGHVS, CDR2 FNYEAQ. The CDR3 is made up of 14 amino acids. Between the trimmed V and J ends, which lost 5 bases and 0 bases, there was a span of 11 bases. CDR3 DNA: TGTGCCAGCAGCATCAGGGAGAGCTCCTACGAGCAGTACTTC. This codes for CASSIRESSYEQYF. The whole variable domain, remainder taken from reference TRBV7-6 and TRBJ2-7, is GAGVSQSPRYKVTKRGQDVALRCDPISGHVSLYWYRQALGQGPEFLTYFNYEAQQDKSGLPNDRFSAERPEGSISTLTIQRTEQRDSAMYRCASSIRESSYEQYFGPGTRLTVT.

This clonotype was detected ten times or more. The chain carries TRBV5-5 and TRBJ1-4, with TRBD1 matching 11 bases. The junction had 5 bases not matched to a gene; V was cut back by 4 bases and J by 0 bases. CDR3 length: 17 residues. Germline CDR1 reads SGHKS; CDR2 reads YYEKEE (reference sequence). The CDR3 loop is CASSPGTGGATNEKLFF. In DNA form, the CDR3 reads TGTGCCAGCAGCCCCGGGACAGGGGGTGCAACTAATGAAAAACTGTTTTTT.

This clonotype was seen at least ten times. The chain joins TRBV6-1 to TRBJ1-2; 7 bases are shared with TRBD1. V lost 7 bases and J lost 4; bases outside the gene matches: 9. This CDR3 has 14 amino acids. Germline V gene data show CDR1 as MNHNS and CDR2 as SASEGT. The CDR3 loop is CASIQGPGGYGYTF. The CDR3 bases are TGTGCCAGCATACAAGGCCCAGGGGGCTATGGCTACACCTTC.

As regards this clonotype: The missing conserved phenylalanine or tryptophan at the end of this CDR3 makes a read error likely. The chain employs TRBV9 and TRBJ1-1; D may be TRBD1 (6 bases). The CDR3 covers 15 residues. Trimming removed 7 bases at V and 0 bases at J, with 16 bases between. From germline, CDR1 is SGDLS and CDR2 YYNGEE. CDR3 in amino acids: CASARGGDLNTEAFS. In nucleotides, the CDR3 is TGTGCCAGCGCAAGGGGGGGGGACTTGAACACTGAAGCTTTCTCT.

This clonotype was found many times. This chain uses TRBV27 with TRBJ2-1; TRBD2 matches at 8 bases. Germline CDR1 and CDR2: MNHEY and SMNVEV (reference sequence). After removal of 6 bases from V and 0 bases from J, the junction contained 16 bases not matched to a gene. This CDR3 region has 19 residues. DNA of the CDR3: TGTGCCAGCAGGACTACCTGGGTGCGCGGGGGGAGCTCCTACAATGAGCAGTTCTTC. As protein: CASRTTWVRGGSSYNEQFF.

The J gene is TRBJ1-2, the V gene TRBV13; D is possibly TRBD1 (6 bases). This CDR3 spans 16 amino acids. V was trimmed by 5 bases and J by 1 base, leaving 17 bases between them. The germline gives CDR1 PRHDT, CDR2 FYEKMQ (reference sequence). As DNA, the CDR3 is TGTGCCAGCAGCAAGGAGCTGGACAGTAGTAACTATGGCTACACCTTC. It specifies CASSKELDSSNYGYTF.

The genes are TRBV6-4 and TRBJ2-2; possible D gene TRBD1, 7 bases. The CDR3 sequence is 15 residues long. Germline assignment: CDR1 MRHNA and CDR2 SNTAGT. Deletions cut 6 bases from V and 3 bases from J, with 14 bases between. CDR3 coding DNA: TGTGCCAGCAGCCCGGCCAGGGGGGACACCGGGGAGCTGTTTTTT. Encoded protein: CASSPARGDTGELFF.

In the case of this clonotype: Given a much more abundant clone one base away, this may be a read error. The chain links TRBV28 to TRBJ2-7; a possible D gene is TRBD1 (7 bases). Germline CDR1 MDHEN, CDR2 SYDVKM. The length of the CDR3 is 15 residues. The CDR3 coding sequence is TGTGCCAGCAGTTTATCCGGAGGGGGCTCCTACGGGCAGTACTTC. This codes for CASSLSGGGSYGQYF.